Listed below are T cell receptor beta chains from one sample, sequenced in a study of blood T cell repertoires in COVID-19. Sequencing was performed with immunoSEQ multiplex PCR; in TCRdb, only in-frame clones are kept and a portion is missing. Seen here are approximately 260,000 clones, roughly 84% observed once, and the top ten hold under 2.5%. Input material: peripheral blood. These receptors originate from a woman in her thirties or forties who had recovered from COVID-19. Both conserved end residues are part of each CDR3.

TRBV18	CASSQQGQETQYF
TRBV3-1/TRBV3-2	CASRLSQLSTDTQYF
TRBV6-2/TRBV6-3	CASSYSLLLAGFTYEQYF
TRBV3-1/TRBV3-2	CASSQGSGRGLSYEQYF
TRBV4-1	CASSQPSGQASNYGYTF
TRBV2	CASSEARGLGNTGELFF
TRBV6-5	CASGRQFTDTQYF
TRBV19	CASTTWGGGPGVNQPQHF
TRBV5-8	CASSWGLAGGETQYF
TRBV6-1	CASSESSYEQYF
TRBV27	CASSFWREGHNEQFF
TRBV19	CASSRELNTEAFF
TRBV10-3	CAISEATTNNEQFF
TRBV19	CASSTRQGRNTGELFF
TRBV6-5	CASSPREAGNTIYF
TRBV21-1	CASIGQGSVNEQFF
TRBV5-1	CASRPSPGQGSGNTIYF
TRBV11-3	CASSHDRAAYEQYF
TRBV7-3	CASSPSGGWSYEQYF
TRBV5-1	CASSLGQGSYGYTF
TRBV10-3	CATMTSGGTDTQYF
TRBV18	CASSSTGGSDTQYF
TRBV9	CASSVVGTGVGNTIYF
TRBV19	CASSKGQENSPLHF
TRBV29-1	CSVARDRGHVEQYF
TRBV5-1	CASSFGQGGSGANVLTF
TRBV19	CASIGVLNTEAFF
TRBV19	CASSIGGQGLRYGYTF
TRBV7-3	CASSLWGGEPNTEAFF